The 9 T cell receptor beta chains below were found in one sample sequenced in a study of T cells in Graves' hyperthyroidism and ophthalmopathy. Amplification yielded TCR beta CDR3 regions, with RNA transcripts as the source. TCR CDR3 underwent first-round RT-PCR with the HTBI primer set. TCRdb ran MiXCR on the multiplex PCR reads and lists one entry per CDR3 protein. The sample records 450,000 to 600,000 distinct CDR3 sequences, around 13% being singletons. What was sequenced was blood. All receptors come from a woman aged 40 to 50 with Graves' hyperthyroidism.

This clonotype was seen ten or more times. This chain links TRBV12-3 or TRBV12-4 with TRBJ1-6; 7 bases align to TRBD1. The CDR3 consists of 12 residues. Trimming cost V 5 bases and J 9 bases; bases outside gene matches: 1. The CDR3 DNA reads TGTGCCAGCAGTGACAGGGTTTCACCCCTCCACTTT. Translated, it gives CASSDRVSPLHF.

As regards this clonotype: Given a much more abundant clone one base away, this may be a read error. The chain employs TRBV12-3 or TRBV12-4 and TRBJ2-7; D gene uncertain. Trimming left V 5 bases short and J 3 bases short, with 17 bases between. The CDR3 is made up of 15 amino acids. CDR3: CASSPSSDGLYEQYF. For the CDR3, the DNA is TGTGCCAGCAGTCCTTCTTCCGACGGGCTCTACGAGCAGTACTTC.

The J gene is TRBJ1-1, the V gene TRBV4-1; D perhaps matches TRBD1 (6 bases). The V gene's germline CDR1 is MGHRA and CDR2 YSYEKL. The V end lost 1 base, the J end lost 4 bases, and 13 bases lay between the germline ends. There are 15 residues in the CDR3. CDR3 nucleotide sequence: TGCGCCAGCAGCCAAGCCAGGGGATTGAGCACTGAAGCTTTCTTT. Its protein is CASSQARGLSTEAFF.

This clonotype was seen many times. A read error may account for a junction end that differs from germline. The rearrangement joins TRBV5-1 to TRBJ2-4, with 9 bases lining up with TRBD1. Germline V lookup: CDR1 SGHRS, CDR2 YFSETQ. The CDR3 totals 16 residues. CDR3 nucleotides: TGCGCCAGCAGTTTGGACAGGGGAGTAGCCAAAAACATTCAGTACTTC. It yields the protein CASSLDRGVAKNIQYF.

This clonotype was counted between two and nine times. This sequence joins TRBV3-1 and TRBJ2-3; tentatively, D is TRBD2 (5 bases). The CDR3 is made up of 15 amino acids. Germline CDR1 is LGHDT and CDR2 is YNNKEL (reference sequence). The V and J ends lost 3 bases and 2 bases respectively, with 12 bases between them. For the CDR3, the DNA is TGTGCCAGCAGCCATGCGCCCGGGGACACAGATACGCAGTATTTT. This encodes CASSHAPGDTDTQYF.

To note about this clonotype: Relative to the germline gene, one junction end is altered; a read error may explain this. As DNA, the CDR3 is TGTGCCGGCAGCAGGACCTCCGGCACCGGGGAGCTGTTTTTT. This codes for CAGSRTSGTGELFF. The genes are TRBV5-6 and TRBJ2-2; D gene uncertain. This CDR3 contains 14 residues. The germline CDR1 and CDR2 sequences are SGHDT and YYEEEE. Looking up the rest from reference TRBV5-6 and TRBJ2-2 gives the full variable domain: DAGVTQSPTHLIKTRGQQVTLRCSPKSGHDTVSWYQQALGQGPQFIFQYYEEEERQRGNFPDRFSGHQFPNYSSELNVNALLLGDSALYLCAGSRTSGTGELFFGEGSRLTVL.

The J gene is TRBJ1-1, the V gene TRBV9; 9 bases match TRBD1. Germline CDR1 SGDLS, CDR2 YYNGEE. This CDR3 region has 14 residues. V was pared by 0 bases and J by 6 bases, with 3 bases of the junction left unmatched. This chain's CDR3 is CASSVEGQGAEAFF. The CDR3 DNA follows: TGTGCCAGCAGCGTAGAGGGACAGGGTGCTGAAGCTTTCTTT.

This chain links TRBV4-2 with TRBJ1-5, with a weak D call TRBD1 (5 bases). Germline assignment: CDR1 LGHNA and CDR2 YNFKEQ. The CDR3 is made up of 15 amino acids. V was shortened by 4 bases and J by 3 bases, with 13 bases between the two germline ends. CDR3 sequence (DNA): TGTGCCAGCAGCCCTGAGGACACTTACAATCAGCCCCAGCATTTT. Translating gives CASSPEDTYNQPQHF.

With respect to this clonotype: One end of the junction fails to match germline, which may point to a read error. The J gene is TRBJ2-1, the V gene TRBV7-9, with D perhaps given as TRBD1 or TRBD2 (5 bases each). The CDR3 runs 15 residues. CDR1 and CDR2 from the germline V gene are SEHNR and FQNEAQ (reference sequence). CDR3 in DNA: TGTGCCAGCAGCTCTGAGGGGTACTCCTACAATGGGCAGTTCTTC. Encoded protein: CASSSEGYSYNGQFF.